These T cell receptor beta chains were read from a single sample in a study of blood T cell repertoires in COVID-19. Here immunoSEQ multiplex PCR was the method, and the copy in TCRdb shows in-frame clones only, minus some. The repertoire has 350,000 to 450,000 clones, 85% of them found once; the top ten carry around 3.4%. Sequencing was carried out using peripheral blood. All receptors derive from a young woman with acute or convalescent COVID-19. CDR3s include the opening cysteine and the closing phenylalanine or tryptophan. A D gene is named only where the DNA matches it firmly. The size field is filled for only some rows; it gives once, few, many or a size class.

V gene	D gene	clone size	J gene	CDR3 DNA	CDR3 protein
TRBV28	-	-	TRBJ2-7	TGTGCCATCCAACAGGGCACGTACGAGCAGTACTTC	CAIQQGTYEQYF
TRBV27	TRBD1	once	TRBJ2-7	TGTGCCAGCAGACGGGAAAAGGGACAGGGGTCCTACGAGCAGTACTTC	CASRREKGQGSYEQYF
TRBV10-3	-	-	TRBJ1-4	TGTGCCATCAGTGATTCTACAGGGATTGAAAAACTGTTTTTT	CAISDSTGIEKLFF
TRBV28	-	-	TRBJ1-5	TGTGCCAGCAGTTCTCCGGGAGATAATCAGCCCCAGCATTTT	CASSSPGDNQPQHF
TRBV7-3	TRBD2	-	TRBJ2-3	TGTGCCAGCAGCCTAAACCCGGGACTAGCGAGCACAGATACGCAGTATTTT	CASSLNPGLASTDTQYF
TRBV19	-	-	TRBJ1-1	TGTGCCAGTAGTTCCGGGACAAACACTGAAGCTTTCTTT	CASSSGTNTEAFF
TRBV12-3/TRBV12-4	-	-	TRBJ1-2	TGTGCCAGCAGTTTAGTATACGCGGATGGCTACACCTTC	CASSLVYADGYTF
TRBV7-9	-	-	TRBJ1-5	TGTGCCAGCAGCGATAGCGGGCGGGAGACAAATCAGCCCCAGCATTTT	CASSDSGRETNQPQHF
TRBV7-8	-	few	TRBJ1-5	TGTGGAACAGCCGAGTTTAGCAATCAGCCCCAGCATTTT	CGTAEFSNQPQHF
TRBV3-1/TRBV3-2	-	-	TRBJ2-7	TGTGCCAGCAGCCCGGGGGCGGGGGTTACCTACGAGCAGTACTTC	CASSPGAGVTYEQYF
TRBV18	-	once	TRBJ1-3	TGTGCCAGCTCACCGCAGGGGACCGAGAGCTCTGGAAACACCATATATTTT	CASSPQGTESSGNTIYF
TRBV7-8	-	-	TRBJ1-2	TGTGCCAGCAGCTCCGGAACAGGGAATGGCTACACCTTC	CASSSGTGNGYTF
TRBV28	-	-	TRBJ2-7	TGTGCCAGCAGTTTCCCAGACTACGAGCAGTACTTC	CASSFPDYEQYF
TRBV7-9	TRBD1	-	TRBJ1-1	TGTGCCAGCACTCTGAGCATGGGACAGGGGGTAGATGGAGTGAACACTGAAGCTTTCTTT	CASTLSMGQGVDGVNTEAFF
TRBV5-4	TRBD2	-	TRBJ2-5	TGTGCCAGCAGCTTATTCGCGGGGGGCGAGACCCAGTACTTC	CASSLFAGGETQYF
TRBV10-2	TRBD1	-	TRBJ2-7	TGCGCCAGCAGTGAGTCCGAAGGACAGGGCCCATACGAGCAGTACTTC	CASSESEGQGPYEQYF
TRBV3-1/TRBV3-2	-	-	TRBJ1-1	TGTGCCAGCAGCGCGCTTGGAGGGACTGAAGCTTTCTTT	CASSALGGTEAFF
TRBV15	TRBD1	once	TRBJ1-5	TGTGCCACCAGCTGGGACAGGGGGATTGCTCAGCCCCAGCATTTT	CATSWDRGIAQPQHF
TRBV7-9	-	-	TRBJ1-4	TGTGCCAGCAGCCCACGCGGCGCAGCAACTAATGAAAAACTGTTTTTT	CASSPRGAATNEKLFF
TRBV2	TRBD2	-	TRBJ2-3	TGTGCCAGCAGTGTCCGGACTAGCGGTGCTAGCACAGATACGCAGTATTTT	CASSVRTSGASTDTQYF
TRBV7-8	TRBD2	few	TRBJ2-2	TGTGCCAGCAAGGGGACTAGCGGTAACACCGGGGAGCTGTTTTTT	CASKGTSGNTGELFF
TRBV11-1	-	-	TRBJ1-2	TGTGCCAGCAGCTTACAGGGTTTCCAAGGCTACACCTTC	CASSLQGFQGYTF
TRBV5-1	-	once	TRBJ1-1	TGCGCCAGCAGCCCCGGACTGTCGAACACTGAAGCTTTCTTT	CASSPGLSNTEAFF
TRBV27	-	once	TRBJ2-7	TGTGCCAGCAGTTTTACTGCTTCCATCTACGAGCAGTACTTC	CASSFTASIYEQYF
TRBV13	TRBD2	-	TRBJ2-7	TGTGCCAGCAGCTTAAAAGCGGGGGCCTCCTACGAGCAGTACTTC	CASSLKAGASYEQYF
TRBV13	-	once	TRBJ2-7	TGTGCCAGCAGCTTAGGACGGTCGGGTTTCGTCGAGCAGTACTTC	CASSLGRSGFVEQYF
TRBV7-2	-	-	TRBJ1-5	TGTGCCAGCAGCTTAGACCCCCAGGATAATCAGCCCCAGCATTTT	CASSLDPQDNQPQHF